The 9 T cell receptor beta chains presented below share a single source sample, sequenced in a study of cytomegalovirus exposure and HLA in healthy donors. The PCR made use of 60 Vbeta and 13 Jbeta primers. Measured with immunoSEQ multiplex PCR; TCRdb has only the in-frame clones, and not every one. The repertoire table contains about 200,000 clones. What was sequenced was PBMCs. The receptor set was obtained from a woman in her twenties or thirties in good health and CMV-seropositive.

The J gene is TRBJ1-1, the V gene TRBV10-2; 7 bases match TRBD1. Germline CDR1 and CDR2: WSHSY and SAAADI. The CDR3 covers 13 residues. Trimming at V came to 7 bases and at J to 5 bases, leaving 7 bases not matched to a gene. DNA for the CDR3: TGCGCCAGCAATATACAGGGGCGGACTGAAGCTTTCTTT. Its protein is CASNIQGRTEAFF.

The rearrangement links TRBV7-2 to TRBJ2-5; D possibly corresponds to TRBD2 (6 bases). V was shortened by 3 bases and J by 0 bases, with 14 bases between the two germline ends. This CDR3 region has 16 residues. Germline CDR1 reads SGHTA; CDR2 reads FQGNSA. In DNA, the CDR3 is TGTGCCAGCAGCTTCGACGGGGGTTCGTACCAAGAGACCCAGTACTTC. Protein sequence: CASSFDGGSYQETQYF.

The chain combines TRBV29-1 with TRBJ2-3; 8 bases are a match to TRBD1. The CDR3 has 16 amino acids. Germline CDR1 SQVTM, CDR2 ANQGSEA. The ends lost 3 bases at V and 2 bases at J; junction bases unmatched: 10. The chain's CDR3 is CSVDGWMTGDTDTQYF. Written as DNA, the CDR3 is TGCAGCGTTGACGGCTGGATGACAGGGGACACAGATACGCAGTATTTT.

The chain employs TRBV19 and TRBJ1-5; 10 bases map to TRBD1. CDR1 is LNHDA, CDR2 SQIVND, per germline (reference sequence). Trimming at V came to 7 bases and at J to 2 bases, leaving 14 bases not matched to a gene. CDR3 length: 18 amino acids. CDR3 region: CASKPWGQGWTGNQPQHF. The CDR3 DNA is TGTGCCAGTAAACCGTGGGGACAGGGGTGGACGGGCAATCAGCCCCAGCATTTT.

This chain joins TRBV21-1 and TRBJ2-2; whether TRBD1, the table's D call, matches the DNA was not checked. TRBV21-1 is tagged as a pseudogene. The CDR3 totals 15 residues. CDR3 loop: CASSSYRDLGRELFF. The DNA of the CDR3 is TGTGCCAGCAGCAGTTACAGGGACCTTGGACGGGAGCTGTTTTTT.

This chain links TRBV7-2 with TRBJ1-4; D is uncertain. V gave up 3 bases and J gave up 3 bases, with 5 bases separating them. Germline V CDR1 and CDR2: SGHTA, FQGNSA. The CDR3 extends over 13 amino acids. CDR3 DNA sequence: TGTGCCAGCAGCTTGGAGGCTAATGAAAAACTGTTTTTT. This sequence encodes CASSLEANEKLFF.

J is TRBJ1-2 and V is TRBV10-1; weak D call: TRBD1 (5 bases). V was cut by 4 bases and J by 2 bases, with 8 bases left in between. The germline CDR1 and CDR2 sequences are WNHNN and SYGVQD (reference sequence). The CDR3 has 13 residues. CDR3 DNA sequence: TGCGCCAGCAGTGCAGGGCCCAACTATGGCTACACCTTC. Protein sequence: CASSAGPNYGYTF.

The V call is TRBV11-2, the J call TRBJ1-1; no reliable D call. The germline gives CDR1 SGHAT, CDR2 FQNNGV. This CDR3 has 13 amino acids. The V gene lost 3 bases and the J gene lost 1 base, with 6 bases spanning the gap. This CDR3 is CASSFSQNTEAFF. In DNA form, the CDR3 reads TGTGCCAGCAGCTTCAGTCAGAACACTGAAGCTTTCTTT.

The CDR3 bases are TGTGCCATCAGTGCTAGCGGGAGGCCAAACAATGAGCAGTTCTTC. It specifies CAISASGRPNNEQFF. V is TRBV10-3 and J is TRBJ2-1; 11 bases map to TRBD2. Per germline, CDR1 ENHRY and CDR2 SYGVKD. V trimming: 4 bases; J trimming: 5 bases; junction bases outside the gene matches: 4. The CDR3 contains 15 residues.